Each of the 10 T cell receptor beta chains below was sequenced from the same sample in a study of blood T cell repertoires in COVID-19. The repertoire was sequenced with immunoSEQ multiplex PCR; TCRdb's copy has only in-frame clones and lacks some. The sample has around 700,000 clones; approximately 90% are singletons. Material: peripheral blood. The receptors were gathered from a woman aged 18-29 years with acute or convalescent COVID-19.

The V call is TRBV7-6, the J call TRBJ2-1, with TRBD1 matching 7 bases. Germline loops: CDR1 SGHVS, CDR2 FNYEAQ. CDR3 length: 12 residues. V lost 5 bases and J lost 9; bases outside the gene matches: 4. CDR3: CASSLPGGEQFF. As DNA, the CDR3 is TGTGCCAGCAGCCTACCAGGGGGTGAGCAGTTCTTC.

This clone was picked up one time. The DNA for the CDR3 is TGTGCCAGCGTATCGGACAATAGCACAGATACGCAGTATTTT. Residues: CASVSDNSTDTQYF. The chain carries TRBV21-1 and TRBJ2-3; the table's D call, TRBD1, was not checked against the DNA. TRBV21-1 represents a pseudogene. The CDR3 loop spans 14 amino acids.

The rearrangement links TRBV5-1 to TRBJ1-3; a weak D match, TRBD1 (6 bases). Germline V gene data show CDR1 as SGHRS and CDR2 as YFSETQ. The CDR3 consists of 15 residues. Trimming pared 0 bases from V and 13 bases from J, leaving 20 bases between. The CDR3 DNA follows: TGCGCCAGCAGCTTGGAGAACGCGGGGGCGCGGGAGATATATTTT. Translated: CASSLENAGAREIYF.

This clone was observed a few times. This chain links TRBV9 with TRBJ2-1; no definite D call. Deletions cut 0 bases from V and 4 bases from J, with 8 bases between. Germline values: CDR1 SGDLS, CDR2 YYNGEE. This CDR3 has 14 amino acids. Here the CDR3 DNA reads TGTGCCAGCAGCGTAGGAAACACGTACAATGAGCAGTTCTTC. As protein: CASSVGNTYNEQFF.

The CDR3 bases are TGCAGCGTTAACAGGGGGCGCTTAGAGGAATCCTATGGCTACACCTTC. This translates into CSVNRGRLEESYGYTF. This rearrangement joins TRBV29-1 to TRBJ1-2; 9 positions match TRBD1. CDR3 size: 16 residues. With 5 bases clipped from V and 4 bases from J, the junction kept 14 bases outside the gene matches. Germline V lookup: CDR1 SQVTM, CDR2 ANQGSEA.

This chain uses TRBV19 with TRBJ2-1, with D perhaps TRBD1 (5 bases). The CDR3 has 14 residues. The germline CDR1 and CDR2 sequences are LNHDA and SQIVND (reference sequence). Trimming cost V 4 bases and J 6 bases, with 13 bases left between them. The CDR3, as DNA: TGTGCCAGTAGTAGACAGACAGAGTTCAATGAGCAGTTCTTC. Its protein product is CASSRQTEFNEQFF.

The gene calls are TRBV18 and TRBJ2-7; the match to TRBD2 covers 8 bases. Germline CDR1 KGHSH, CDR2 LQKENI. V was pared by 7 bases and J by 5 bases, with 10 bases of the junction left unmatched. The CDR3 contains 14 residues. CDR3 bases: TGTGCCAGCTTCGAGACGGGGGGGCCTCACGAGCAGTACTTC. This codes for CASFETGGPHEQYF.

The CDR3 is CASSLGNGLTEAFF. CDR3 in DNA: TGCGCCAGCAGCTTGGGTAATGGCCTCACTGAAGCTTTCTTT. The chain combines TRBV5-1 with TRBJ1-1, with D uncertain. Per the germline V gene, CDR1 is SGHRS and CDR2 is YFSETQ. This CDR3 is built from 14 residues. The V end lost 0 bases, the J end lost 4 bases, and 10 bases lay between the germline ends.

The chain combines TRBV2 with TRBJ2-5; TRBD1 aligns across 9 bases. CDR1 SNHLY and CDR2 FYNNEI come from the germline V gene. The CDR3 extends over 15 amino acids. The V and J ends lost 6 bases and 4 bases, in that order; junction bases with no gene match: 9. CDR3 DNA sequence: TGTGCCAGCAGATCTAACAGGGGGCTTCGAGAGACCCAGTACTTC. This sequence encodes CASRSNRGLRETQYF.

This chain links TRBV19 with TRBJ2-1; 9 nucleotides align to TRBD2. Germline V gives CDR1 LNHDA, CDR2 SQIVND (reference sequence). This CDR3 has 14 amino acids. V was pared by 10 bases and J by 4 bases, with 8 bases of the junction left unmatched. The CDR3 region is CATDPSGEYNEQFF. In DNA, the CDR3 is TGTGCCACCGACCCTAGCGGGGAGTACAATGAGCAGTTCTTC.